These 15 T cell receptor beta chains share one sample of origin, sequenced in a study of blood T cell repertoires in COVID-19. Profiling relied on immunoSEQ multiplex PCR, and the TCRdb table lists in-frame clones only, not all of them. The table shows about 24,000 clones, with roughly nine tenths occurring only once. The source material was peripheral blood. These receptors originate from a man aged 45 to 65 with active COVID-19.

The CDR3 nucleotides are TGTGCCAGCAGTTTAGACGGGACAACCCAGCATTTT. Its translation: CASSLDGTTQHF. The chain combines TRBV27 with TRBJ1-5; a possible D gene is TRBD1 (6 bases). Looked up from germline, CDR1 is MNHEY and CDR2 is SMNVEV (reference sequence). Trimming left V 2 bases short and J 11 bases short, with 10 bases between. CDR3 length equals 12 residues.

The rearrangement links TRBV18 to TRBJ1-4; D gene unclear. This CDR3 has 15 amino acids. Trimming cost V 2 bases and J 0 bases, with 7 bases left between them. CDR1 is KGHSH, CDR2 LQKENI, per germline. The CDR3 DNA follows: TGTGCCAGCTCACCATCAGTTGCAACTAATGAAAAACTGTTTTTT. It yields the protein CASSPSVATNEKLFF. The full variable domain, completed using reference TRBV18 and TRBJ1-4, is NAGVMQNPRHLVRRRGQEARLRCSPMKGHSHVYWYRQLPEEGLKFMVYLQKENIIDESGMPKERFSAEFPKEGPSILRIQQVVRGDSAAYFCASSPSVATNEKLFFGSGTQLSVL.

This rearrangement joins TRBV19 to TRBJ2-1; TRBD1 aligns across 10 bases. V shed 6 bases, J shed 2 bases, and the junction held 10 bases outside the gene matches. Looked up from germline, CDR1 is LNHDA and CDR2 is SQIVND (reference sequence). This CDR3 comprises 17 residues. The CDR3 nucleotides are TGTGCCAGTAGCCCGACGGGACAGGGGACGCCCTACAATGAGCAGTTCTTC. Translating gives CASSPTGQGTPYNEQFF.

The V and J genes are TRBV5-1 and TRBJ1-5; possible D gene TRBD1, 5 bases. Germline V gene lookup returns CDR1 SGHRS and CDR2 YFSETQ. The V end lost 4 bases, the J end lost 11 bases, and 19 bases lay between the germline ends. The CDR3 extends over 14 amino acids. CDR3 protein: CASSLTGGESAQHF. The DNA of the CDR3 is TGCGCCAGCAGCCTTACAGGTGGCGAGAGCGCCCAGCATTTT.

The chain recombines TRBV4-3 with TRBJ2-7, with TRBD1 identical over 9 bases. Germline lookup yields CDR1 LGHNA and CDR2 YSLEER. This CDR3 spans 16 amino acids. J was trimmed by 7 bases and V by 0 bases; bases with no gene match: 10. This chain's CDR3 is CASSQDPGQGLGEQYF. CDR3 sequence (DNA): TGCGCCAGCAGCCAAGATCCAGGACAGGGGCTAGGGGAGCAGTACTTC.

The chain is built from TRBV28 and TRBJ1-1, with unresolved D. The CDR3 spans 12 residues. Germline CDR1 MDHEN, CDR2 SYDVKM. With 3 bases removed from V and 13 bases from J, the gap between germline ends came to 15 bases. CDR3: CASSFRRGGLFF. CDR3 nucleotide sequence: TGTGCCAGCAGTTTCCGGCGGGGAGGTCTTTTCTTT.

V usage is TRBV3-1 (or the pseudogene TRBV3-2) and J usage is TRBJ1-1, with 11 bases that match TRBD1. The germline V gene has CDR1 LGHDT and CDR2 YNNKEL (reference sequence). V gave up 2 bases and J gave up 14 bases; unmatched junction bases: 7. The CDR3 is 13 amino acids. The CDR3 DNA is TGTGCCAGCAGCCAATTTGGTGGGACAGGGGGATTCTTT. Translated: CASSQFGGTGGFF.

In its sample, this clone was seen once. This sequence joins TRBV20-1 and TRBJ1-1; no firm D call. CDR3 length equals 8 residues. Germline CDR1 reads DFQATT; CDR2 reads SNEGSKA (reference sequence). Deletions cut 8 bases from V and 5 bases from J, with 3 bases between. The CDR3 loop is CSTTEAFF. The CDR3, as DNA: TGCAGTACAACTGAAGCTTTCTTT.

This clone turned up a few times. The V gene is TRBV11-3, the J gene TRBJ1-6; D gene uncertain. The CDR3 is 14 amino acids. Germline V gives CDR1 SGHNT, CDR2 YENEEA. V gave up 2 bases and J gave up 10 bases, with 12 bases separating them. The CDR3 here is CASSLPAGGSPLHF. CDR3 DNA sequence: TGTGCCAGCAGCTTACCGGCGGGAGGATCACCCCTCCACTTT.

This chain links TRBV18 with TRBJ1-2; 7 positions match TRBD1. The J segment lost 2 bases and the V segment lost 3 bases, leaving 9 bases of the junction unmatched. The CDR3 consists of 16 residues. Germline V gene lookup returns CDR1 KGHSH and CDR2 LQKENI. The CDR3 sequence is CASSPGQLLPNYGYTF. The CDR3 coding sequence is TGTGCCAGCTCACCGGGACAGCTCTTGCCAAACTATGGCTACACCTTC. Combining the CDR3 with reference TRBV18 and TRBJ1-2 gives the whole variable domain NAGVMQNPRHLVRRRGQEARLRCSPMKGHSHVYWYRQLPEEGLKFMVYLQKENIIDESGMPKERFSAEFPKEGPSILRIQQVVRGDSAAYFCASSPGQLLPNYGYTFGSGTRLTVV.

In DNA form, the CDR3 reads TGTGCCAGCAGCCAGAAGGCGGGAGGGTCATCAGGCAATGAGCAGTTCTTC. It yields the protein CASSQKAGGSSGNEQFF. V usage is TRBV4-2 and J usage is TRBJ2-1; 9 bases are shared with TRBD2. V was clipped by 3 bases and J by 6 bases; unmatched bases: 12. CDR3 length: 17 amino acids. Germline lookup yields CDR1 LGHNA and CDR2 YNFKEQ.

The chain joins TRBV19 to TRBJ2-7; 8 bases map to TRBD2. The CDR3 has 15 amino acids. Per germline, CDR1 LNHDA and CDR2 SQIVND (reference sequence). Trimming cost V 1 base and J 0 bases; bases outside gene matches: 2. The CDR3 bases are TGTGCCAGTAGTATAGCAGGGACTAGCTCCTACGAGCAGTACTTC. Residues: CASSIAGTSSYEQYF.

The rearrangement links TRBV6-5 to TRBJ1-1, with 10 positions matching TRBD1. Germline V gene lookup returns CDR1 MNHEY and CDR2 SVGAGI. CDR3 length equals 13 residues. Trimming removed 6 bases from V and 5 bases from J; junction bases left unmatched: 3. In DNA, the CDR3 is TGTGCCAGCAGACCGGGACAGGGGACTGAAGCTTTCTTT. Translation: CASRPGQGTEAFF.

This clone occurred a few times. The chain employs TRBV4-3 and TRBJ2-3, with D uncertain. Germline V CDR1 and CDR2: LGHNA, YSLEER. Trimming removed 0 bases at V and 2 bases at J, with 6 bases between. The CDR3 sequence is 14 residues long. CDR3: CASSQDVNTDTQYF. The DNA of the CDR3 is TGCGCCAGCAGCCAAGATGTCAACACAGATACGCAGTATTTT.

The genes are TRBV2 and TRBJ2-1; 8 bases are shared with TRBD2. Germline V gives CDR1 SNHLY, CDR2 FYNNEI. The V and J ends lost 5 bases and 2 bases, in that order; junction bases with no gene match: 5. The CDR3 is made up of 15 amino acids. CDR3 nucleotide sequence: TGTGCCAGCAGTCCACTAGCGGAGGCCTACAATGAGCAGTTCTTC. It is translated as CASSPLAEAYNEQFF.